These 10 T cell receptor beta chains share one sample of origin, sequenced in a study of regulatory T cells in long-lasting Graves disease. The TCR beta library used iRepertoire HTBI primers with Arm-PCR amplification of CDR3. TCRdb independently ran MiXCR on the multiplex PCR reads; one entry per CDR3 protein. Of 350,000 to 550,000 distinct CDR3 sequences listed, 12% to 15% are singletons. Stated time point: newly diagnosed GD, antithyroid drugs for less than 3 months. From PBMCs, RNA was extracted and then used to make the TCR library. These sequences were also reported in another study, on T cells in Graves' hyperthyroidism and ophthalmopathy.

The specimen was peripheral blood mononuclear cells (PBMCs), collected at new diagnosis, from a patient treated with antithyroid drugs. The source of these receptors is a woman between 45 and 60 years old with Graves disease.

This clonotype qualifies as medium-sized (0.01 to 0.1%). The chain is built from TRBV6-4 and TRBJ2-1; D gene uncertain. Germline assignment: CDR1 MRHNA and CDR2 SNTAGT. Trimming cost V 3 bases and J 1 base, with 7 bases left between them. This CDR3 spans 14 amino acids. For the CDR3, the DNA is TGTGCCAGCAGTGAGGGCCCTTCCTACAATGAGCAGTTCTTC. Translated, it gives CASSEGPSYNEQFF.

This clonotype was recorded a few times. The chain combines TRBV13 with TRBJ2-1; no clear D gene. Germline CDR1 reads PRHDT; CDR2 reads FYEKMQ (reference sequence). This CDR3 is built from 16 residues. Trimming shortened V by 4 bases and J by 4 bases, and 17 bases separated the two germline ends. The CDR3 loop reads CASSSRQKLPYNEQFF. The CDR3 DNA follows: TGTGCCAGCAGCTCCCGTCAAAAACTCCCATACAATGAGCAGTTCTTC.

This clonotype was recorded a few times. This chain uses TRBV7-3 with TRBJ2-3; weak D call: TRBD2 (6 bases). V dropped 4 bases and J dropped 5 bases, with 13 bases sitting between them. Germline CDR1 and CDR2: SGHTA and FQGTGA. CDR3 size: 14 residues. For the CDR3, the DNA is TGTGCCAGCAGCTCGGGACTTCAGGGAGATACGCAGTATTTT. Amino acid sequence: CASSSGLQGDTQYF.

This clonotype was detected ten times or more. The genes are TRBV30 and TRBJ1-5, with D maybe TRBD1 (5 bases). V gave up 5 bases and J gave up 4 bases, with 21 bases separating them. CDR1 and CDR2 from the germline V gene are GTSNPN and SVGIG (reference sequence). The CDR3 length is 16 residues. The CDR3 loop reads CAWSGEGFQGNQPQHF. In nucleotides, the CDR3 is TGTGCCTGGTCCGGCGAGGGGTTTCAGGGTAATCAGCCCCAGCATTTT.

This clonotype was counted many times. The V and J genes are TRBV20-1 and TRBJ2-1, with unresolved D. V dropped 0 bases and J dropped 10 bases, with 10 bases sitting between them. The CDR3 spans 12 residues. Germline-derived CDR1 and CDR2 are DFQATT and SNEGSKA (reference sequence). The CDR3 sequence: CSARDPPPEQFF. The CDR3 DNA sequence: TGCAGTGCTAGAGATCCTCCTCCCGAGCAGTTCTTC.

V is TRBV9 and J is TRBJ2-1, with D possibly TRBD1 on 6 matching bases. Germline V gene lookup returns CDR1 SGDLS and CDR2 YYNGEE. The CDR3 is 14 amino acids. Trimming stripped 0 bases from V and 8 bases from J, with 12 bases between. This CDR3 reads CASSVGTGYYEQFF. Here the CDR3 DNA reads TGTGCCAGCAGCGTAGGTACAGGGTACTATGAGCAGTTCTTC.

The chain has TRBV4-1 and TRBJ2-1; the match to TRBD1 covers 12 bases. The CDR3 sequence is 17 residues long. J gave up 10 bases and V 0 bases, and 10 bases lay outside the gene matches. From germline, CDR1 is MGHRA and CDR2 YSYEKL. The CDR3 here is CASSQEPSGTGGYEQFF. The CDR3 region has the DNA TGCGCCAGCAGCCAAGAACCCTCCGGGACAGGGGGCTACGAGCAGTTCTTC.

This clonotype has ten or more counts. This chain joins TRBV12-3 or TRBV12-4 and TRBJ1-5; D not certain. V shed 7 bases and J shed 4 bases, with 26 bases lying between them. The CDR3 runs 18 residues. The CDR3 sequence: CASTTLTASGLPNQPQHF. CDR3 nucleotides: TGTGCCAGCACCACGCTTACGGCCTCAGGCCTTCCAAATCAGCCCCAGCATTTT.

This clonotype was detected many times. This chain uses TRBV20-1 with TRBJ2-3; 10 bases agree with TRBD2. This CDR3 is built from 17 residues. Per germline, CDR1 DFQATT and CDR2 SNEGSKA (reference sequence). Losses at the gene ends were 6 bases for V and 2 bases for J; bases not matched to a gene: 14. The CDR3 loop is CSARPGLAPINTDTQYF. The CDR3 region has the DNA TGCAGTGCGAGACCGGGACTAGCGCCGATTAACACAGATACGCAGTATTTT.

This clonotype was seen ten or more times. This chain links TRBV5-1 with TRBJ2-1; D is possibly TRBD2 (8 bases). CDR3 size: 19 residues. V was cut by 1 base and J by 8 bases, with 28 bases left in between. The germline V gene has CDR1 SGHRS and CDR2 YFSETQ. This CDR3 is CASSLWRVAGSSGGDEQFF. CDR3 DNA sequence: TGCGCCAGCAGCTTGTGGAGAGTAGCGGGATCCTCAGGGGGGGATGAGCAGTTCTTC.